This T cell receptor beta chain was captured in a study of CD8 T cells in ankylosing spondylitis. Findings and limits, study-wide: Some motif variants were previously reported in reactive arthritis synovial fluid and blood. Ankylosing spondylitis blood seemed to carry a telltale TCR beta motif made of under ten highly homologous variants.

The CDR3 length is 12 residues. Germline loops: CDR1 SNHLY, CDR2 FYNNEI. V was shortened by 4 bases and J by 5 bases, with 6 bases between the two germline ends. Making use of molecular barcodes, quantitative 5'-RACE generated TCR beta libraries. Via MiXCR, TCRdb re-called the 5' RACE reads, giving one row per CDR3 protein. The data show a few hundred thousand distinct CDR3 sequences, with 15% to 20% seen just once and approximately 1% held by the top ten. As regards this clonotype: Its antigen is still unknown.

The sequencing sample was made of blood, either unsorted or a sorted T cell fraction (not recorded which). This receptor was taken from a male donor with ankylosing spondylitis. The J gene is TRBJ1-5, the V gene TRBV2; D unresolved. The CDR3 coding sequence is TGTGCCAGCAGTGGTCTAGATCAGCCCCAGCATTTT. It codes for CASSGLDQPQHF.